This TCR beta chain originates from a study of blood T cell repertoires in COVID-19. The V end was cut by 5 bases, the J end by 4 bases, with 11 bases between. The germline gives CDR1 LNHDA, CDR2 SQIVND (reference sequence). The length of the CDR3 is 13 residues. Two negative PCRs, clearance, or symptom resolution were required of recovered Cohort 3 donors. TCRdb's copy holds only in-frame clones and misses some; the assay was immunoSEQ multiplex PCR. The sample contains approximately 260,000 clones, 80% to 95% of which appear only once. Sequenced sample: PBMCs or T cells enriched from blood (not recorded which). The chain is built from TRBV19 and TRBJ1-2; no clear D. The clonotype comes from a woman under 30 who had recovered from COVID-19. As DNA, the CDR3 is TGTGCCAGTAGTCCACTTGGTTTCTATGGCTACACCTTC. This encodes CASSPLGFYGYTF.